Described below is a single T cell receptor (beta chain) sequence and its context. Method: immunoSEQ multiplex PCR; TCRdb's copy keeps in-frame clones and lacks some. The sample consists of over 65,000 clones, more than 75% of them appearing once. This record comes from a study of blood T cell repertoires in COVID-19. Study summary: Sources were T cells, B-cell-depleted T cells, or PBMCs; the material itself was cDNA or gDNA.

V lost 3 bases and J 2 bases, leaving 20 bases between the germline ends. This CDR3 is built from 18 residues. Germline loops: CDR1 KGHSH, CDR2 LQKENI. The sequencing sample was made of peripheral blood. The TCR was taken from a human donor in a cohort sampled during active COVID-19. This rearrangement joins TRBV18 to TRBJ1-5; TRBD1 might be the D (6 bases). The CDR3 loop is CASSPPQGHSMGNQPQHF. The CDR3 DNA follows: TGTGCCAGCTCACCCCCCCAGGGACACTCGATGGGCAATCAGCCCCAGCATTTT.